This TCR beta chain was obtained from a study of T-cell reconstitution after alpha-beta-depleted transplantation in children. This clonotype was found many times. Its antigen remains unknown. The germline V and J ends were trimmed by 2 bases and 4 bases, with 8 bases remaining between them. CDR1 is SQVTM, CDR2 ANQGSEA, per germline. The CDR3 loop spans 12 amino acids. Broader study findings: It was surviving recipient T cells and thymic progenitors that gave some patients high TCRbeta diversity at day 60. Most T-cell counts and diversity one year after the transplant came from T cells that were newly produced. Several hundred expanded graft clones reportedly supplied alpha-beta T cells about two months after transplant.

It was with unique molecular identifiers that the TCRbeta library was prepared. Using its own MiXCR run on the PCR reads, TCRdb lists one record per CDR3 protein. The sample holds about 600,000 distinct CDR3 sequences; roughly 23% are singletons and the top ten take less than 15%. V gene TRBV29-1 combines with J gene TRBJ2-5; D uncertain. The origin of this receptor is a boy less than two years old who had a stem cell transplant for acute myeloid leukemia, so the T cells may come from the graft donor. The input for sequencing was PBMCs, mostly from graft donor cells, taken 360 days after TCRalphabeta/CD19-depleted stem cell transplant. The CDR3 DNA is TGCAGCGTTGAACAGGTTGGAGAGACCCAGTACTTC. This gives the protein CSVEQVGETQYF.